The clone carrying this T cell receptor (beta chain) was seen repeatedly, ten times or more. Documented time point: newly diagnosed GD, antithyroid drugs for less than 3 months. Generation of the TCR library employed RNA extracted from PBMCs. These data come from a study of regulatory T cells in long-lasting Graves disease. Study overall: Newly diagnosed Graves' patients took antithyroid drugs under 3 months.

Researchers made TCR beta libraries by using iRepertoire HTBI primers and running Arm-PCR on CDR3 regions. TCRdb reprocessed the multiplex PCR reads via MiXCR and lists one record per CDR3 protein. The sample lists about 420,000 distinct CDR3 sequences; about a sixth were seen once. Germline V gene sequence: CDR1 MDHEN, CDR2 SYDVKM. The CDR3 contains 15 residues. The V end lost 1 base, the J end lost 5 bases, and 12 bases lay between the germline ends. This sample was shared with a second study, whose subject was T cells in Graves' hyperthyroidism and ophthalmopathy.

This receptor was identified in a woman aged 18-29 years with Graves disease. Sequencing was performed on peripheral blood mononuclear cells (PBMCs), taken at new diagnosis, from a patient treated with antithyroid drugs. The J gene is TRBJ2-1, the V gene TRBV28; D possibly uses TRBD1 or TRBD2 (5 bases each). The chain's CDR3 is CASSLLGESDNEQFF. The CDR3 DNA reads TGTGCCAGCAGTTTATTGGGGGAATCAGACAATGAGCAGTTCTTC.